Listed below are T cell receptor beta chains from one sample, sequenced in a study of T-cell reconstitution after alpha-beta-depleted transplantation in children. TCRdb recomputed calls from the PCR reads with MiXCR, one row per CDR3 protein. The sample lists about 980,000 distinct CDR3 sequences, 25% to 30% occurring once. The sample here was PBMCs, mostly from graft donor cells, taken 360 days after TCRalphabeta/CD19-depleted stem cell transplant. The receptors here all came from a boy under two years old who had a stem cell transplant for SCID, so the T cells may come from the graft donor. Both conserved end residues are part of each CDR3. D genes are given only for firm matches. Clone size is not always given. Where it is, it says once, few, many or a class for expanded clones.

d_call: -
v_call: TRBV20-1
j_call: TRBJ1-2
clone_size: few
cdr3_nt: TGCAGTGCTAGGCCGGCGGAGGGGCTCAGGGGCTACACCTTC
cdr3_aa: CSARPAEGLRGYTF

d_call: -
v_call: TRBV2
j_call: TRBJ2-2
clone_size: -
cdr3_nt: TGTGCCAGCCGGTTTGGGACCGGGGAGCTGTTTTTT
cdr3_aa: CASRFGTGELFF

d_call: -
v_call: TRBV3-1
j_call: TRBJ1-4
clone_size: -
cdr3_nt: TGTGCCAGCAGCCAAAGGCAGATGAATGAAAAACTGTTTTTT
cdr3_aa: CASSQRQMNEKLFF

d_call: TRBD1
v_call: TRBV6-1
j_call: TRBJ2-7
clone_size: -
cdr3_nt: TGTGCCAGCAGTCCCATCCGGACAGGGCACTACGAGCAGTACTTC
cdr3_aa: CASSPIRTGHYEQYF

d_call: TRBD1
v_call: TRBV6-1
j_call: TRBJ2-3
clone_size: -
cdr3_nt: TGTGCCAGCAGCCTAATCCGGGACAGGAGACTCACAGATACGCAGTATTTT
cdr3_aa: CASSLIRDRRLTDTQYF

d_call: -
v_call: TRBV6-1
j_call: TRBJ2-7
clone_size: -
cdr3_nt: TGTGCCAGCAGTGCGGGGGCAGCGATCTACGAGCAGTACTTC
cdr3_aa: CASSAGAAIYEQYF

d_call: -
v_call: TRBV7-2
j_call: TRBJ1-4
clone_size: few
cdr3_nt: TGTGCCAGCAGCTTAGGAGGGGCTGCGGATGAAAAACTGTTTTTT
cdr3_aa: CASSLGGAADEKLFF

d_call: -
v_call: TRBV5-1
j_call: TRBJ2-5
clone_size: -
cdr3_nt: TGCGCCAGCAGCTCCCAGGGGGAGACCCAGTACTTC
cdr3_aa: CASSSQGETQYF

d_call: -
v_call: TRBV12-3/TRBV12-4
j_call: TRBJ2-5
clone_size: few
cdr3_nt: TGTGCCAGCAGTTTGATGACCCAAGAGACCCAGTACTTC
cdr3_aa: CASSLMTQETQYF

d_call: TRBD2
v_call: TRBV10-3
j_call: TRBJ2-7
clone_size: few
cdr3_nt: TGTGCCATCAGTGAAAGGGGTCTAGCGGGGTCTTACGAGCAGTACTTC
cdr3_aa: CAISERGLAGSYEQYF

d_call: -
v_call: TRBV20-1
j_call: TRBJ2-7
clone_size: -
cdr3_nt: TGCAGTGCTAGAGATCTATGGGGGGCCGTATACGAGCAGTACTTC
cdr3_aa: CSARDLWGAVYEQYF

d_call: TRBD2
v_call: TRBV30
j_call: TRBJ2-1
clone_size: once
cdr3_nt: TGTGCTTACGGGGGGGCTTCCTACAATGAGCAGTTCTTC
cdr3_aa: CAYGGASYNEQFF

d_call: TRBD2
v_call: TRBV9
j_call: TRBJ2-7
clone_size: -
cdr3_nt: TGTGCCAGCAGCCCAATCCCGGGACTAGAGGCGTACGAGCAGTACTTC
cdr3_aa: CASSPIPGLEAYEQYF

d_call: -
v_call: TRBV19
j_call: TRBJ2-2
clone_size: many
cdr3_nt: TGTGCCAGTAGTAGCCGGGACACCGGGGAGCTGTTTTTT
cdr3_aa: CASSSRDTGELFF

d_call: TRBD2
v_call: TRBV18
j_call: TRBJ2-5
clone_size: -
cdr3_nt: TGTGCCAGCACCGGGACTACCCTCCAAGAGACCCAGTACTTC
cdr3_aa: CASTGTTLQETQYF

d_call: -
v_call: TRBV20-1
j_call: TRBJ2-1
clone_size: few
cdr3_nt: TGCAGTGCTAGGCGTGGGTTCGCCTCCTACAATGAGCAGTTCTTC
cdr3_aa: CSARRGFASYNEQFF

d_call: -
v_call: TRBV24-1
j_call: TRBJ2-2
clone_size: few
cdr3_nt: TGTGCCACCAGTGCCTCCATCGGGGAGCTGTTTTTT
cdr3_aa: CATSASIGELFF

d_call: -
v_call: TRBV7-4
j_call: TRBJ2-3
clone_size: -
cdr3_nt: TGTGCCAGCAGCTTAGCTGGACGGTTCGGTGATACGCAGTATTTT
cdr3_aa: CASSLAGRFGDTQYF

d_call: -
v_call: TRBV6-1
j_call: TRBJ2-3
clone_size: -
cdr3_nt: TGTGCCAGCACAGCCACAAACACAGATACGCAGTATTTT
cdr3_aa: CASTATNTDTQYF

d_call: TRBD1
v_call: TRBV6-5
j_call: TRBJ2-2
clone_size: many
cdr3_nt: TGTGCCAGCAGTTTTGACAGGGCCGGGGAGCTGTTTTTT
cdr3_aa: CASSFDRAGELFF

d_call: -
v_call: TRBV7-9
j_call: TRBJ1-4
clone_size: -
cdr3_nt: TGTGCCAGCAGATCCGGCGGGGCAGGCAAACTGTTTTTT
cdr3_aa: CASRSGGAGKLFF

d_call: -
v_call: TRBV28
j_call: TRBJ2-7
clone_size: -
cdr3_nt: TGTGCCAGCAGTTTAGACAGTATCGACGAGCAGTACTTC
cdr3_aa: CASSLDSIDEQYF

d_call: -
v_call: TRBV20-1
j_call: TRBJ2-7
clone_size: -
cdr3_nt: TGCAGTGCCGATCGGGACACCCTGTTCCCCTTCTACGAGCAGTACTTC
cdr3_aa: CSADRDTLFPFYEQYF

d_call: TRBD1
v_call: TRBV3-1
j_call: TRBJ2-7
clone_size: few
cdr3_nt: TGTGCCAGCCGCGCTTCTGGACAGGGTGCCTACGAGCAGTACTTC
cdr3_aa: CASRASGQGAYEQYF

d_call: TRBD1
v_call: TRBV5-5
j_call: TRBJ1-4
clone_size: -
cdr3_nt: TGTGCCAGCAGCTTCGCGGGACAGGGGAAGATGGAGAAACTGTTTTTT
cdr3_aa: CASSFAGQGKMEKLFF

d_call: -
v_call: TRBV24-1
j_call: TRBJ1-5
clone_size: few
cdr3_nt: TGTGCCACCATCCATCCTTGGGAAATCAATCAGCCCCAGCATTTT
cdr3_aa: CATIHPWEINQPQHF

d_call: -
v_call: TRBV13
j_call: TRBJ2-4
clone_size: -
cdr3_nt: TGTGCCACCAGCAGAGCCGGTCAATCACTGGCCAAAAACATTCAGTACTTC
cdr3_aa: CATSRAGQSLAKNIQYF

d_call: -
v_call: TRBV10-3
j_call: TRBJ2-6
clone_size: -
cdr3_nt: TGTGCCATCAGTGTTGGGGGCAAAAGCTCTGGGGCCAACGTCCTGACTTTC
cdr3_aa: CAISVGGKSSGANVLTF

d_call: -
v_call: TRBV5-1
j_call: TRBJ2-7
clone_size: few
cdr3_nt: TGCGCCAGCAGCCCCCCTACCGCCGGGCCCTCCTACGAGCAGTACTTC
cdr3_aa: CASSPPTAGPSYEQYF

d_call: -
v_call: TRBV20-1
j_call: TRBJ2-1
clone_size: -
cdr3_nt: TGCAGTGGGACCAACAATGAGCAGTTCTTC
cdr3_aa: CSGTNNEQFF

d_call: -
v_call: TRBV25-1
j_call: TRBJ2-2
clone_size: few
cdr3_nt: TGTGCCAGCAGTGAATCTCTGGGGCTAGACACCGGGGAGCTGTTTTTT
cdr3_aa: CASSESLGLDTGELFF

d_call: -
v_call: TRBV15
j_call: TRBJ2-1
clone_size: few
cdr3_nt: TGTGCCACCAGCGACTACTCCGGAGGTTGGGGGCCCCCTGGAAATGAGCAGTTCTTC
cdr3_aa: CATSDYSGGWGPPGNEQFF

d_call: -
v_call: TRBV5-5
j_call: TRBJ1-3
clone_size: -
cdr3_nt: TGTGCCAGCAGCTTACCCGACAACTCTGGAAACACCATATATTTT
cdr3_aa: CASSLPDNSGNTIYF

d_call: TRBD1
v_call: TRBV20-1
j_call: TRBJ1-2
clone_size: -
cdr3_nt: TGCAGTGCTAGAACAGGGGCCTCTGCCCTTTTCTATGGCTACACCTTC
cdr3_aa: CSARTGASALFYGYTF

d_call: -
v_call: TRBV12-3/TRBV12-4
j_call: TRBJ1-5
clone_size: -
cdr3_nt: TGTGCCAGCAGTCCCCAGGGGTTTCAGCCCCAGCATTTT
cdr3_aa: CASSPQGFQPQHF

d_call: TRBD2
v_call: TRBV7-2
j_call: TRBJ2-7
clone_size: -
cdr3_nt: TGTGCCAGCAGCCTAACTAGCGGGGGGAACTACGGGCAGTACTTC
cdr3_aa: CASSLTSGGNYGQYF

d_call: TRBD2
v_call: TRBV20-1
j_call: TRBJ2-1
clone_size: once
cdr3_nt: TGCAGTGCTAGAGATCAACTAGCGGGGGGCGATGAGCAGTTCTTC
cdr3_aa: CSARDQLAGGDEQFF

d_call: -
v_call: TRBV5-1
j_call: TRBJ2-6
clone_size: -
cdr3_nt: TGCGCCAGCAGTCGCCTAGCTATAGGCTCTGGGGCCAACGTCCTGACTTTC
cdr3_aa: CASSRLAIGSGANVLTF

d_call: TRBD1
v_call: TRBV7-9
j_call: TRBJ2-7
clone_size: few
cdr3_nt: TGTGCCAGCAGCTTAGTTTTATCCACACGCCCGGGACAGTTGAACTTC
cdr3_aa: CASSLVLSTRPGQLNF

d_call: TRBD1
v_call: TRBV24-1
j_call: TRBJ2-1
clone_size: -
cdr3_nt: TGTGCCACCAGTGACTCTAGCCCGGGACAGGGATACAATGAGCAGTTCTTC
cdr3_aa: CATSDSSPGQGYNEQFF

d_call: -
v_call: TRBV7-9
j_call: TRBJ2-7
clone_size: -
cdr3_nt: TGTGCCAGCAGCTTAGCGTACGCGAACGAGCAGTACTTC
cdr3_aa: CASSLAYANEQYF

d_call: -
v_call: TRBV5-1
j_call: TRBJ2-2
clone_size: few
cdr3_nt: TGCGCCAGCAGCTTTGGACAGCCGAACACCGGGGAGCTGTTTTTT
cdr3_aa: CASSFGQPNTGELFF

d_call: -
v_call: TRBV6-5
j_call: TRBJ2-2
clone_size: many
cdr3_nt: TGTGCCAGACTAAACACCGGGGAGCTGTTTTTT
cdr3_aa: CARLNTGELFF

d_call: -
v_call: TRBV7-9
j_call: TRBJ2-5
clone_size: few
cdr3_nt: TGTGCCACGGTCGGTCCGTACCAAGAGACCCAGTACTTC
cdr3_aa: CATVGPYQETQYF